This TCR beta chain was captured by sequencing in a study of T cell responses to AZD1222 COVID-19 vaccine. Only in-frame clones appear in the TCRdb table, and some are missing; sequencing was by immunoSEQ multiplex PCR. The sample includes 80,000 to 90,000 clones, around nine tenths of them seen just once. Per germline, CDR1 MNHNS and CDR2 SASEGT. The germline V and J ends were trimmed by 4 bases and 2 bases, with 18 bases remaining between them. The CDR3 has 17 amino acids. The genes are TRBV6-1 and TRBJ2-1; maybe TRBD2 (5 bases). The sample in question was peripheral blood, obtained on day 0 of AZD1222 vaccination. The clonotype originates from an adult in good health. CDR3 protein: CASSVLERPTTYNEQFF. For the CDR3, the DNA is TGTGCCAGCAGTGTCCTCGAGCGGCCAACCACCTACAATGAGCAGTTCTTC.